These 5 T cell receptor beta chains came from one sample sequenced in a study of shared clonotypes between healthy human individuals (dated by TCRdb to the early 2020s). CD8 naive samples were CD45RO-negative cells positively selected for CCR7, giving a CD45RA+CCR7+ population that excluded TemRA cells. Libraries were made using the immunoSEQ multiplex PCR assay. The clones in this table, taken by TCRdb from immuneACCESS, are in-frame only. Not every clone is retained; where verified, under half of the shortfall comes from an unresolved V gene, and the cause of the rest is unknown. The sample records some 2 million clones, roughly 94% of which are singletons. Roughly 1% of the sample lies in the top ten. Sequenced: naive CD8+ T cells sorted from blood. The meaning of the sample's cell subset or site label: CD45RA+CCR7+. These receptors came from a man aged 18 to 29 in good health.

CDR3 amino acids: CASSIDLEANPYNEQFF. The DNA of the CDR3 is TGTGCCAGTAGTATAGATTTGGAAGCGAATCCCTACAATGAGCAGTTCTTC. The chain couples TRBV19 to TRBJ2-1; no clear D. Per germline, CDR1 LNHDA and CDR2 SQIVND (reference sequence). The V and J ends lost 0 bases and 2 bases respectively, with 14 bases between them. The CDR3 runs to 17 residues.

The chain couples TRBV10-2 to TRBJ1-5; D may be TRBD1 (6 bases). The CDR3 consists of 15 residues. Trimming removed 4 bases from V and 1 base from J, with 11 bases in between. Germline V gene data show CDR1 as WSHSY and CDR2 as SAAADI. CDR3 residues: CASSGGAGSNQPQHF. As DNA, the CDR3 is TGCGCCAGCAGTGGGGGGGCTGGGAGCAATCAGCCCCAGCATTTT.

The chain joins TRBV18 to TRBJ2-3; D is ambiguous. CDR1 and CDR2 from the germline V gene are KGHSH and LQKENI. The CDR3 sequence is 15 residues long. V lost 2 bases and J 0 bases, leaving 9 bases between the germline ends. The CDR3 loop reads CASSPGYRSTDTQYF. DNA of the CDR3: TGTGCCAGCTCACCAGGGTACCGTAGCACAGATACGCAGTATTTT.

V usage is TRBV27 and J usage is TRBJ1-2, with D uncertain. The germline gives CDR1 MNHEY, CDR2 SMNVEV (reference sequence). Trimming pared 6 bases from V and 4 bases from J, leaving 6 bases between. The CDR3 covers 11 residues. CDR3 sequence reads: CASRAVYGYTF. CDR3 DNA sequence: TGTGCCAGCAGGGCAGTCTATGGCTACACCTTC.

This rearrangement joins TRBV11-2 to TRBJ2-7; 8 bases align to TRBD2. V shed 0 bases, J shed 1 base, and the junction held 8 bases outside the gene matches. Looked up from germline, CDR1 is SGHAT and CDR2 is FQNNGV. The CDR3 contains 17 residues. The CDR3 protein is CASSLDAAGEGSYEQYF. Here the CDR3 DNA reads TGTGCCAGCAGCTTAGATGCAGCGGGGGAAGGATCCTACGAGCAGTACTTC. Together with reference TRBV11-2 and TRBJ2-7, the CDR3 gives the full variable domain: EAGVAQSPRYKIIEKRQSVAFWCNPISGHATLYWYQQILGQGPKLLIQFQNNGVVDDSQLPKDRFSAERLKGVDSTLKIQPAKLEDSAVYLCASSLDAAGEGSYEQYFGPGTRLTVT.